Listed below are T cell receptor beta chains from one sample, sequenced in a study of T cell responses to AZD1222 COVID-19 vaccine. The protocol was immunoSEQ multiplex PCR, while the TCRdb copy is restricted to in-frame clones and leaves out a portion. Of 68,000 or so clones listed, about nine tenths are singletons. The sequencing used peripheral blood, collected on day 0 of AZD1222 vaccination. The receptors here all came from an adult in good health. Each CDR3 is given with its conserved first and last residue. The D gene is left open where the match is weak. The size field is filled for only some rows; it gives once, few, many or a size class.

j_call clone_size d_call v_call cdr3_aa cdr3_nt
TRBJ2-1 NA NA TRBV28 CASIPGVAVGDEQFF TGTGCCAGCATCCCCGGGGTAGCGGTAGGGGATGAGCAGTTCTTC
TRBJ1-2 NA NA TRBV28 CASRRTANYGYTF TGTGCCAGCAGGAGGACGGCTAACTATGGCTACACCTTC
TRBJ1-6 NA NA TRBV10-2 CASSEPRDPPLHF TGCGCCAGCAGTGAGCCCCGGGACCCCCCCCTCCACTTT
TRBJ2-1 few TRBD1 TRBV19 CASSNRGQGYNEQFF TGTGCCAGTAGTAATAGGGGACAGGGTTACAATGAGCAGTTCTTC
TRBJ2-1 NA TRBD2 TRBV9 CASSPLAGRDEQFF TGTGCCAGCAGCCCCCTAGCGGGAAGGGATGAGCAGTTCTTC
TRBJ2-7 NA NA TRBV12-3/TRBV12-4 CASSPRSYEQYF TGTGCCAGCAGTCCAAGGTCCTACGAGCAGTACTTC
TRBJ1-5 few NA TRBV15 CATSRRGGYQPQHF TGTGCCACCAGCAGGCGGGGGGGGTATCAGCCCCAGCATTTT
TRBJ2-6 NA NA TRBV4-3 CASSPTGTASGANVLTF TGCGCCAGCAGCCCCACGGGCACCGCCTCTGGGGCCAACGTCCTGACTTTC
TRBJ1-1 NA TRBD1 TRBV29-1 CSVDRVNTEAFF TGCAGCGTAGACAGGGTGAACACTGAAGCTTTCTTT
TRBJ2-7 NA NA TRBV6-5 CASTRTVSSHEQYF TGTGCCAGCACCAGGACAGTAAGCTCACACGAGCAGTACTTC
TRBJ2-1 NA TRBD2 TRBV5-1 CASSRASGRGDEQFF TGCGCCAGCAGCCGAGCTAGCGGGAGAGGGGATGAGCAGTTCTTC
TRBJ2-1 NA TRBD2 TRBV5-4 CASSFRLAGANEQFF TGTGCCAGCAGCTTCAGACTAGCGGGCGCCAATGAGCAGTTCTTC
TRBJ1-2 few NA TRBV3-1/TRBV3-2 CASSQDWRLEGYTF TGTGCCAGCAGCCAAGATTGGAGGTTAGAAGGCTACACCTTC
TRBJ1-3 NA TRBD1 TRBV7-6 CASSLGTGGGSGNTIYF TGTGCCAGCAGCTTAGGAACAGGGGGCGGTTCAGGAAACACCATATATTTT
TRBJ1-1 once TRBD1 TRBV19 CASSMDRVNTEAFF TGTGCCAGTAGTATGGACAGGGTAAACACTGAAGCTTTCTTT
TRBJ1-2 NA NA TRBV5-8 CASSLYAYGYTF TGTGCCAGCAGCTTGTACGCCTATGGCTACACCTTC
TRBJ2-3 once NA TRBV29-1 CSVEWVLDTQYF TGCAGCGTTGAATGGGTTTTGGATACGCAGTATTTT
TRBJ1-1 NA TRBD1 TRBV29-1 CSAWDRDTEAFF TGCAGCGCATGGGACAGGGACACTGAAGCTTTCTTT
TRBJ2-1 NA TRBD2 TRBV24-1 CATSDTLAGGFGNEQFF TGTGCCACCAGTGATACCCTAGCGGGAGGATTTGGGAATGAGCAGTTCTTC
TRBJ1-4 once NA TRBV7-2 CASSLQTGRLNEKLFF TGTGCCAGCAGCTTGCAGACGGGTAGACTTAATGAAAAACTGTTTTTT
TRBJ1-4 NA NA TRBV27 CASSLAGVGEKLFF TGTGCCAGCAGTTTAGCAGGCGTTGGGGAAAAACTGTTTTTT
TRBJ2-2 NA TRBD2 TRBV27 CASRPGLAGVFTGELFF TGTGCCAGCAGACCCGGACTAGCGGGAGTGTTCACCGGGGAGCTGTTTTTT
TRBJ1-3 once NA TRBV9 CASSVAGRDLSGNTIYF TGTGCCAGCAGCGTAGCGGGTAGGGACCTCTCTGGAAACACCATATATTTT
TRBJ1-2 NA NA TRBV6-2/TRBV6-3 CASTDSSVFYGYTF TGTGCCAGCACTGACTCGTCGGTTTTCTATGGCTACACCTTC
TRBJ1-2 NA NA TRBV3-1/TRBV3-2 CASSQAAHRDYGYTF TGTGCCAGCAGCCAAGCTGCCCACCGAGACTATGGCTACACCTTC
TRBJ1-3 NA NA TRBV18 CASSEGSSGNTIYF TGTGCCAGCTCAGAAGGGAGCTCTGGAAACACCATATATTTT
TRBJ2-5 NA TRBD1 TRBV11-2 CASSYSTGRETQYF TGTGCCAGCAGCTATTCGACAGGGCGAGAGACCCAGTACTTC
TRBJ2-3 NA NA TRBV15 CATSREFPDTQYF TGTGCCACCAGCAGAGAGTTCCCAGATACGCAGTATTTT
TRBJ2-2 few NA TRBV3-1/TRBV3-2 CASSQGERHTGELFF TGTGCCAGCAGCCAAGGGGAGCGGCACACCGGGGAGCTGTTTTTT
TRBJ2-2 NA TRBD2 TRBV6-1 CASSGLAGEVTGELFF TGTGCCAGCAGTGGGCTAGCGGGAGAGGTCACCGGGGAGCTGTTTTTT
TRBJ1-1 NA TRBD1 TRBV28 CASSLRQGAGTEAFF TGTGCCAGCAGTCTTCGACAGGGGGCCGGCACTGAAGCTTTCTTT
TRBJ1-6 NA NA TRBV11-2 CASSPSSGSPLHF TGTGCCAGCAGCCCTAGCAGTGGATCACCCCTCCACTTT
TRBJ1-4 once NA TRBV5-6 CASSQGGGTNEKLFF TGTGCCAGCAGCCAAGGGGGTGGAACTAATGAAAAACTGTTTTTT
TRBJ2-1 NA TRBD1 TRBV7-6 CASSHGTGRNNEQFF TGTGCCAGCAGCCATGGGACAGGAAGGAACAATGAGCAGTTCTTC
TRBJ2-3 once TRBD2 TRBV6-2/TRBV6-3 CASSEGTTTDTQYF TGTGCCAGCAGCGAGGGGACTACCACAGATACGCAGTATTTT
TRBJ1-6 NA NA TRBV25-1 CASTMGGTAYNSPLHF TGTGCCAGCACCATGGGAGGGACCGCCTATAATTCACCCCTCCACTTT
TRBJ2-2 once TRBD2 TRBV27 CASSHWGGETGELFF TGTGCCAGCAGCCACTGGGGGGGTGAGACCGGGGAGCTGTTTTTT
TRBJ1-5 NA TRBD1 TRBV20-1 CSASMAGGGNQPQHF TGCAGTGCTAGTATGGCAGGGGGGGGCAATCAGCCCCAGCATTTT
TRBJ2-5 NA NA TRBV6-5 CASTATGGTQETQYF TGTGCCAGCACCGCCACTGGAGGGACGCAAGAGACCCAGTACTTC
TRBJ1-1 NA TRBD1 TRBV5-6 CASSLEWGQLNTEAFF TGTGCCAGCAGCTTGGAGTGGGGACAGTTGAACACTGAAGCTTTCTTT
TRBJ1-4 NA NA TRBV29-1 CSAGTHGAVEKLFF TGCAGCGCTGGGACACACGGGGCGGTTGAAAAACTGTTTTTT
TRBJ2-3 NA TRBD1 TRBV2 CASSEARGTGGTQRYF TGTGCCAGCAGTGAAGCGCGGGGGACAGGGGGGACGCAACGGTATTTT
TRBJ2-5 NA TRBD2 TRBV5-1 CASSWASGSRETQYF TGCGCCAGCAGCTGGGCTAGCGGGAGCAGAGAGACCCAGTACTTC
TRBJ2-3 NA NA TRBV11-2 CASSLVSDTQYF TGTGCCAGCAGCTTAGTTTCCGATACGCAGTATTTT
TRBJ2-1 NA NA TRBV19 CASSIYTYNEQFF TGTGCCAGTAGTATATATACCTACAATGAGCAGTTCTTC
TRBJ2-2 NA TRBD2 TRBV11-2 CASSLTSGKFGELFF TGTGCCAGCAGCTTAACTAGCGGGAAATTCGGGGAGCTGTTTTTT
TRBJ1-5 NA NA TRBV6-5 CATARNQPQHF TGTGCCACGGCGCGAAATCAGCCCCAGCATTTT
TRBJ1-4 NA TRBD1 TRBV5-1 CASSVTGATNEKLFF TGCGCCAGCAGCGTGACAGGGGCAACTAATGAAAAACTGTTTTTT
TRBJ1-1 once TRBD1 TRBV6-6 CASSYPPRGLNTEAFF TGTGCCAGCAGTTACCCTCCGAGGGGGCTTAACACTGAAGCTTTCTTT
TRBJ2-7 NA NA TRBV21-1 CASSKDQHEQYF TGTGCCAGCAGCAAAGATCAGCACGAGCAGTACTTC
TRBJ1-1 NA NA TRBV5-1 CASSLPGASTEAFF TGCGCCAGCAGCTTGCCGGGGGCGAGCACTGAAGCTTTCTTT
TRBJ2-1 NA TRBD2 TRBV3-1/TRBV3-2 CASSQDSGGARNEQFF TGTGCCAGCAGCCAAGACTCGGGAGGGGCGCGCAATGAGCAGTTCTTC
TRBJ1-1 NA NA TRBV2 CASNSNRAREFGAFF TGTGCCAGCAATTCGAATCGCGCCCGGGAGTTTGGAGCTTTCTTT
TRBJ1-1 NA NA TRBV19 CASSIDNGNTEAFF TGTGCCAGTAGTATAGATAACGGCAACACTGAAGCTTTCTTT
TRBJ1-1 NA NA TRBV5-6 CASSLFVNTEAFF TGTGCCAGCAGCTTGTTCGTGAACACTGAAGCTTTCTTT
TRBJ2-7 once NA TRBV29-1 CSVGGTYEQYF TGCAGCGTTGGGGGGACCTACGAGCAGTACTTC
TRBJ2-7 NA NA TRBV2 CASTAGTTSYEQYF TGTGCCAGCACGGCTGGGACAACCTCCTACGAGCAGTACTTC